This TCR beta chain stems from a study of T cell responses to AZD1222 COVID-19 vaccine. Measured with immunoSEQ multiplex PCR; TCRdb has only the in-frame clones, and not every one. The table has about 150,000 clones, around 90% seen once. Points from the study as a whole: Reportedly, nearly half of unique spike TCRs recognized epitopes outside B.1.351/B.1.1.7 mutations. It was only 6 or 7 AZD1222 recipients who were seropositive at baseline.

The germline V gene encodes CDR1 LGHNA and CDR2 YSLEER. This CDR3 has 13 amino acids. The junction had 6 bases not matched to a gene; V was cut back by 3 bases and J by 7 bases. Notes on this clone: Its cognate antigen is unknown.

The sample in question was peripheral blood, obtained 28 days after the second AZD1222 dose. The sequence was collected from an adult who received the AZD1222 COVID-19 vaccine. The chain recombines TRBV4-3 with TRBJ2-7; 7 positions match TRBD1. The CDR3 DNA follows: TGCGCCAGCAGCCAGACAGGGTTTGGGGAGCAGTACTTC. As protein: CASSQTGFGEQYF.